This T cell receptor (beta chain) was retrieved from a study of beta chain features in type 1 diabetes. Study-level points and caveats: When VDJ junctions were examined, type 1 diabetes patients showed fewer insertions and more deletions.

Unmatched junction bases numbered 7, after V lost 9 bases and J lost 0 bases. Germline-derived CDR1 and CDR2 are ENHRY and SYGVKD. The CDR3 sequence is 14 residues long. In its sample, this clone was seen a few times. What it binds is not known. Reverse transcribing all isolated RNA meant expressed TCRB transcripts were sequenced. The table came from immunoSEQ multiplex PCR; TCRdb's copy has only in-frame clones and leaves some out. This table holds approximately 150,000 clones, more than 9% found once. The specimen was naive CD4+ T cells from blood. The clonotype comes from a man between 18 and 35 years old in good health. The chain combines TRBV10-3 with TRBJ1-1, with TRBD1 matching over 7 bases. In DNA, the CDR3 is TGTGCCATACAGACAGGGACCATGAACACTGAAGCTTTCTTT. Translating gives CAIQTGTMNTEAFF.